This passage covers 10 T cell receptor beta chains from one sample sequenced in a study of regulatory T cells in long-lasting Graves disease (dated by TCRdb to the early 2020s). What the time point label conveys for this sample: newly diagnosed GD, antithyroid drugs for less than 3 months. For both TCR sequencing and RNA sequencing, RNA was extracted from PBMCs using TRIzol. Library preparation employed multiplex PCR. The sample was run on an Illumina HiSeq 4000. TCR beta libraries were built with iRepertoire HTBI primers and Arm-PCR amplification of CDR3 regions. In-frame beta chains were kept once TCRdb had trimmed the public reads at Q25 with fastp and called clones with MiXCR. Every CDR3 protein is listed once, alongside the most common genes and DNA of its rows. The sample table shows 450,000 to 600,000 distinct CDR3 sequences, and roughly 14% are seen once. The ten largest clones take up 8.5% to 10% of the sample.

The same data also went into a second study, on T cells in Graves' hyperthyroidism and ophthalmopathy.

This specimen consisted of peripheral blood mononuclear cells (PBMCs), obtained at new diagnosis, from a patient treated with antithyroid drugs. These receptors originate from a man aged 25-45 years with Graves disease. Donor details come from another sample of the same person, matched by shared clones.

This clonotype was picked up many times. V gene TRBV2 combines with J gene TRBJ1-2; a weak D match, TRBD1 (6 bases). In germline, CDR1 is SNHLY, CDR2 FYNNEI. V was trimmed by 6 bases and J by 5 bases, leaving 16 bases between them. This CDR3 has 14 residues. The CDR3 region is CASRGARGQYGYTF. Written as DNA, the CDR3 is TGTGCCAGCAGGGGGGCCAGGGGCCAATATGGCTACACCTTC.

J is TRBJ1-6 and V is TRBV5-6; 7 bases match TRBD1. The germline gives CDR1 SGHDT, CDR2 YYEEEE. V lost 5 bases to trimming and J lost 0 bases; unmatched junction nucleotides: 17. CDR3 length equals 20 residues. The CDR3 loop reads CASSSLPGQTASSYNSPLHF. CDR3 coding DNA: TGTGCCAGCAGTTCGCTCCCGGGACAGACTGCGAGCTCCTATAATTCACCCCTCCACTTT. Variable domain in full (rest from reference TRBV5-6 and TRBJ1-6): DAGVTQSPTHLIKTRGQQVTLRCSPKSGHDTVSWYQQALGQGPQFIFQYYEEEERQRGNFPDRFSGHQFPNYSSELNVNALLLGDSALYLCASSSLPGQTASSYNSPLHFGNGTRLTVT.

This clonotype came up many times. The chain has TRBV7-8 and TRBJ2-7, with 11 bases fitting TRBD2. Germline V lookup: CDR1 SGHVS, CDR2 FQNEAQ. CDR3 length equals 16 residues. J was trimmed by 0 bases and V by 4 bases; bases with no gene match: 5. CDR3 sequence reads: CASSSWTSGFSYEQYF. CDR3 bases: TGTGCCAGCAGCTCGTGGACTAGCGGGTTCTCCTACGAGCAGTACTTC.

This clonotype was picked up a small number of times. The chain joins TRBV30 to TRBJ2-2; TRBD2 matches at 8 bases. V lost 5 bases, J lost 6 bases, and 11 bases stayed unmatched. Germline V lookup: CDR1 GTSNPN, CDR2 SVGIG (reference sequence). This CDR3 is 15 amino acids long. The CDR3 spells CAWSLGRGGPGELFF. In nucleotides, the CDR3 is TGTGCCTGGTCCCTCGGGAGGGGAGGTCCCGGGGAGCTGTTTTTT. The whole variable domain, filled in from reference TRBV30 and TRBJ2-2, reads SQTIHQWPATLVQPVGSPLSLECTVEGTSNPNLYWYRQAAGRGLQLLFYSVGIGQISSEVPQNLSASRPQDRQFILSSKKLLLSDSGFYLCAWSLGRGGPGELFFGEGSRLTVL.

This clonotype was picked up many times. The V call is TRBV20-1, the J call TRBJ2-6, with TRBD2 matching over 7 bases. Looked up from germline, CDR1 is DFQATT and CDR2 is SNEGSKA (reference sequence). This CDR3 is built from 19 residues. V shed 3 bases, J shed 0 bases, and the junction held 14 bases outside the gene matches. The CDR3, as DNA: TGCAGTGCTAGCCCCGAATCAAACGGGGACTACTCTGGGGCCAACGTCCTGACTTTC. This gives the protein CSASPESNGDYSGANVLTF.

This clonotype has ten or more counts. The chain joins TRBV10-3 to TRBJ1-1, with a possible D match to TRBD1 (5 bases). Germline CDR1 ENHRY, CDR2 SYGVKD. This CDR3 spans 14 amino acids. Trimming took off 5 bases at V and 0 bases at J, with 10 bases between the two ends. The CDR3 protein is CAISSGGVNTEAFF. The CDR3 nucleotides are TGTGCCATCAGTTCCGGGGGGGTGAACACTGAAGCTTTCTTT.

This clonotype was detected ten times or more. This chain uses TRBV7-9 with TRBJ2-1; no clear D. This CDR3 has 12 amino acids. Trimming shortened V by 1 base and J by 8 bases, and 6 bases separated the two germline ends. Per the germline V gene, CDR1 is SEHNR and CDR2 is FQNEAQ (reference sequence). CDR3 nucleotides: TGTGCCAGCAGCTTAGACTGGGATGAGCAGTTCTTC. Translated, it gives CASSLDWDEQFF.

A remark on this clonotype: A junction boundary mismatches the germline segment, possibly from a read error. This rearrangement joins TRBV29-1 to TRBJ2-1; 8 nucleotides line up with TRBD1. The CDR3 spans 18 residues. CDR1 and CDR2 from the germline V gene are SQVTM and ANQGSEA. The CDR3 DNA follows: TGCAACGTTGAAGGATCCGACATCCGAGACAGGGGTATGAATGAGCAGTTCTTC. Translated, it gives CNVEGSDIRDRGMNEQFF.

This sequence joins TRBV3-1 and TRBJ2-1; 7 bases agree with TRBD1. The CDR3 has 14 amino acids. V dropped 5 bases and J dropped 3; count of bases not matched to a gene: 4. CDR1 and CDR2 from the germline V gene are LGHDT and YNNKEL (reference sequence). This CDR3 reads CASSYRGDYNEQFF. The CDR3 nucleotides read TGTGCCAGCAGCTACAGGGGCGACTACAATGAGCAGTTCTTC.

This clonotype has a count of ten or more. V usage is TRBV24-1 and J usage is TRBJ2-1, with 7 bases that match TRBD2. The germline CDR1 and CDR2 sequences are KGHDR and SFDVKD. The ends lost 7 bases at V and 9 bases at J; junction bases unmatched: 14. This CDR3 spans 15 amino acids. In nucleotides, the CDR3 is TGTGCCACCAGCCCGGGGCGCGACATAGCGGGTGAGCAGTTCTTC. Translated: CATSPGRDIAGEQFF.